Below are 20 T cell receptor beta chains sequenced from a single sample in a study of CD8 T cells in ankylosing spondylitis. TCRdb used MiXCR to reprocess the 5' RACE reads, holding one entry per CDR3 protein. The sample holds about 31,000 distinct CDR3 sequences; 5.5% to 8% are singletons and the top ten take roughly a tenth. The source material was blood, either unsorted or a sorted T cell fraction (not recorded which). The receptor source for this set is a male donor with ankylosing spondylitis or in good health (not recorded which).

This clonotype was observed at least ten times. The chain couples TRBV29-1 to TRBJ2-3; D is uncertain. The CDR3 length is 14 residues. Germline CDR1 reads SQVTM; CDR2 reads ANQGSEA. Trimming pared 6 bases from V and 6 bases from J, leaving 19 bases between. The CDR3 DNA sequence: TGCAGCGTCCGTGTCCCTGGGAAGGTGGATACGCAGTATTTT. Encoded protein: CSVRVPGKVDTQYF.

This clonotype appeared many times. The rearrangement joins TRBV29-1 to TRBJ1-2, with D unresolved. Per the germline V gene, CDR1 is SQVTM and CDR2 is ANQGSEA. V lost 4 bases, J lost 8 bases, and 14 bases lay in between. The CDR3 loop spans 12 amino acids. The chain's CDR3 is CSVAWGFEGYTF. The CDR3 bases are TGCAGCGTTGCCTGGGGATTCGAAGGCTACACCTTC. Supplemented by reference TRBV29-1 and TRBJ1-2, the full variable domain reads SAVISQKPSRDICQRGTSLTIQCQVDSQVTMMFWYRQQPGQSLTLIATANQGSEATYESGFVIDKFPISRPNLTFSTLTVSNMSPEDSSIYLCSVAWGFEGYTFGSGTRLTVV.

Ten or more counts support this clonotype. The V and J genes are TRBV7-8 and TRBJ2-3; 7 nucleotides line up with TRBD2. Germline assignment: CDR1 SGHVS and CDR2 FQNEAQ. The ends lost 1 base at V and 5 bases at J; junction bases unmatched: 12. There are 17 residues in the CDR3. CDR3 in amino acids: CASSLGVLAVRGDTQYF. The CDR3 DNA is TGTGCCAGCAGCTTAGGCGTTCTAGCGGTTCGTGGAGATACGCAGTATTTT.

This clonotype was seen repeatedly, ten times or more. The chain employs TRBV29-1 and TRBJ2-3; 10 bases agree with TRBD2. Germline V gives CDR1 SQVTM, CDR2 ANQGSEA. V was pared by 1 base and J by 6 bases, with 7 bases of the junction left unmatched. The CDR3 extends over 15 amino acids. Here the CDR3 DNA reads TGCAGCGTTGAAGTAGCGGGAGGCCGGGGGGATACGCAGTATTTT. Amino acids: CSVEVAGGRGDTQYF.

This clonotype has ten or more counts. The chain recombines TRBV15 with TRBJ2-7, with a weak D call TRBD1 (5 bases). The germline V gene has CDR1 LNHNV and CDR2 YYDKDF (reference sequence). The CDR3 length is 15 residues. Trimming took off 0 bases at V and 3 bases at J, with 12 bases between the two ends. The CDR3 sequence: CATSRDRDGFYEQYF. The CDR3 region has the DNA TGTGCCACCAGCAGAGACAGGGATGGATTCTACGAGCAGTACTTC.

Ten or more counts support this clonotype. V and J are TRBV18 and TRBJ2-5; D gene ambiguous. This CDR3 is 14 amino acids long. Looked up from germline, CDR1 is KGHSH and CDR2 is LQKENI. Trimming pared 3 bases from V and 2 bases from J, leaving 10 bases between. CDR3 in amino acids: CASSPQNQQETQYF. CDR3 bases: TGTGCCAGCTCACCGCAGAACCAACAAGAGACCCAGTACTTC.

This clonotype was observed many times. This rearrangement joins TRBV5-1 to TRBJ1-1, with a possible D match to TRBD1 (6 bases). V was trimmed by 0 bases and J by 6 bases, leaving 15 bases between them. CDR1 is SGHRS, CDR2 YFSETQ, per germline. This CDR3 has 15 residues. The CDR3 protein is CASSLGGAGKAEAFF. The CDR3 DNA follows: TGCGCCAGCAGCTTGGGGGGGGCAGGGAAGGCTGAAGCTTTCTTT.

This clonotype has a count of ten or more. The chain carries TRBV6-1 and TRBJ2-5, with 11 nucleotides matching TRBD2. Germline values: CDR1 MNHNS, CDR2 SASEGT. The CDR3 totals 16 residues. CDR3 amino acids: CACGSGRVGSKETQYF. The CDR3 DNA follows: TGTGCTTGTGGTAGCGGGAGGGTCGGGAGTAAAGAGACCCAGTACTTC.

This clonotype was seen at least ten times. The J gene is TRBJ1-1, the V gene TRBV7-2, with 7 bases lining up with TRBD1. Germline CDR1 is SGHTA and CDR2 is FQGNSA. The CDR3 runs 13 residues. With 5 bases clipped from V and 4 bases from J, the junction kept 4 bases outside the gene matches. The CDR3 bases are TGTGCCAGCAGCCTTAACAGGGGCACTGAAGCTTTCTTT. It codes for CASSLNRGTEAFF.

This clonotype was detected many times. The chain carries TRBV5-5 and TRBJ2-2; D is ambiguous. The V and J ends lost 6 bases and 4 bases respectively, with 19 bases between them. The CDR3 is made up of 16 amino acids. The V gene's germline CDR1 is SGHKS and CDR2 YYEKEE (reference sequence). This CDR3 reads CASTLPLLELTGELFF. The CDR3 DNA sequence: TGTGCCAGCACTCTCCCCCTCTTAGAGCTCACCGGGGAGCTGTTTTTT.

Many counts were recorded for this clonotype. The chain is built from TRBV5-5 and TRBJ2-1; 9 bases are shared with TRBD1. This CDR3 contains 16 residues. CDR1 is SGHKS and CDR2 is YYEKEE in the germline V gene (reference sequence). J was trimmed by 4 bases and V by 0 bases; bases with no gene match: 5. The CDR3 loop is CASSLGVGTGYNEQFF. For the CDR3, the DNA is TGTGCCAGCAGCTTGGGCGTGGGGACAGGGTACAATGAGCAGTTCTTC. Full variable domain (outside the CDR3, taken from reference TRBV5-5 and TRBJ2-1): DAGVTQSPTHLIKTRGQQVTLRCSPISGHKSVSWYQQVLGQGPQFIFQYYEKEERGRGNFPDRFSARQFPNYSSELNVNALLLGDSALYLCASSLGVGTGYNEQFFGPGTRLTVL.

The genes are TRBV3-1 and TRBJ2-1; TRBD2 matches at 10 bases. Germline V gene lookup returns CDR1 LGHDT and CDR2 YNNKEL (reference sequence). V shed 0 bases and J 2 bases; nucleotides not matched to a gene: 1. The CDR3 is 16 amino acids. CDR3 sequence: CASSQEGTSAYNEQFF. CDR3 DNA: TGTGCCAGCAGCCAAGAGGGGACTAGCGCCTACAATGAGCAGTTCTTC.

This clonotype was picked up many times. The CDR3 loop is CASSPSGQDYNEQFF. CDR3 sequence (DNA): TGCGCCAGCAGCCCGTCAGGGCAAGACTACAATGAGCAGTTCTTC. The chain couples TRBV5-1 to TRBJ2-1; perhaps TRBD1 as D (5 bases). Germline loops: CDR1 SGHRS, CDR2 YFSETQ. This CDR3 is 15 amino acids long. V was clipped by 4 bases and J by 3 bases, with 14 bases between them.

This clonotype appeared many times. The rearrangement joins TRBV9 to TRBJ2-5; D remains ambiguous. The CDR3 is made up of 12 amino acids. The germline CDR1 and CDR2 sequences are SGDLS and YYNGEE. Trimming removed 4 bases from V and 1 base from J, with 5 bases in between. The CDR3 bases are TGTGCCAGCAGCCCGTCCCAAGAGACCCAGTACTTC. Its protein product is CASSPSQETQYF. Using reference TRBV9 and TRBJ2-5 for the parts outside the CDR3, the full variable domain is DSGVTQTPKHLITATGQRVTLRCSPRSGDLSVYWYQQSLDQGLQFLIQYYNGEERAKGNILERFSAQQFPDLHSELNLSSLELGDSALYFCASSPSQETQYFGPGTRLLVL.

This clonotype was counted at least ten times. The J gene is TRBJ2-3, the V gene TRBV14; 8 bases are shared with TRBD2. Germline CDR1 and CDR2: SGHDN and FVKESK. This CDR3 comprises 15 residues. V was clipped by 4 bases and J by 3 bases; unmatched bases: 6. In DNA, the CDR3 is TGTGCCAGCAGCCCCTACGGGAGGGCGACAGATACGCAGTATTTT. Protein product: CASSPYGRATDTQYF. Using reference TRBV14 and TRBJ2-3 for the parts outside the CDR3, the full variable domain is EAGVTQFPSHSVIEKGQTVTLRCDPISGHDNLYWYRRVMGKEIKFLLHFVKESKQDESGMPNNRFLAERTGGTYSTLKVQPAELEDSGVYFCASSPYGRATDTQYFGPGTRLTVL.

This clonotype was picked up many times. The chain employs TRBV6-6 and TRBJ2-6; a possible D gene is TRBD2 (5 bases). V lost 10 bases to trimming and J lost 4 bases, with 11 bases between them. Germline-derived CDR1 and CDR2 are MNHNY and SVGAGI (reference sequence). This CDR3 contains 13 residues. The CDR3 region is CATAEAGANVLTF. The CDR3 DNA reads TGTGCCACCGCGGAGGCCGGGGCCAACGTCCTGACTTTC.

This clonotype was counted at least ten times. The gene calls are TRBV18 and TRBJ2-5; D remains unclear. Germline lookup yields CDR1 KGHSH and CDR2 LQKENI. The CDR3 totals 11 residues. V lost 5 bases to trimming and J lost 4 bases, with 5 bases between them. The CDR3 sequence is CASSSRETQYF. The CDR3 nucleotides are TGTGCCAGCTCATCAAGAGAGACCCAGTACTTC.

This clonotype was counted at least ten times. The chain couples TRBV5-1 to TRBJ2-1, with D tentatively TRBD2 (5 bases). The CDR3 spans 16 residues. V was cut by 4 bases and J by 8 bases, with 22 bases left in between. Germline-derived CDR1 and CDR2 are SGHRS and YFSETQ. The CDR3 DNA reads as TGCGCCAGCAGCCTCGACGCAACTAGGACGTGGCATGAGCAGTTCTTC. Amino acid sequence: CASSLDATRTWHEQFF.

In its sample, this clonotype was seen many times. J is TRBJ1-1 and V is TRBV14, with D possibly TRBD1 on 6 matching bases. The V and J ends lost 0 bases and 6 bases respectively, with 14 bases between them. The CDR3 is made up of 15 amino acids. The germline V gene encodes CDR1 SGHDN and CDR2 FVKESK. CDR3 bases: TGTGCCAGCAGCCAAGACAGGGGTTTTCGGTCTGAAGCTTTCTTT. Its protein product is CASSQDRGFRSEAFF. The full variable domain, completed using reference TRBV14 and TRBJ1-1, is EAGVTQFPSHSVIEKGQTVTLRCDPISGHDNLYWYRRVMGKEIKFLLHFVKESKQDESGMPNNRFLAERTGGTYSTLKVQPAELEDSGVYFCASSQDRGFRSEAFFGQGTRLTVV.

Comment on this clonotype: A junction boundary mismatches the germline segment, possibly from a read error. CDR3: CAGSPGQVGSGNTIYF. CDR3 nucleotides: TGCGCCGGCAGCCCCGGACAGGTCGGGAGTGGAAACACCATATATTTT. J is TRBJ1-3 and V is TRBV7-2, with 7 bases lining up with TRBD1. Germline V CDR1 and CDR2: SGHTA, FQGNSA. This CDR3 is 16 amino acids long.